Listed here is a single T cell receptor beta chain. The specificity of this receptor is unknown. Base qualities were left out, and no much larger clone turns up one base away. Preparation of the library involved the immunoSEQ multiplex PCR assay. TCRdb re-hosts the immuneACCESS table, in-frame sequences only. Its copies lack some clones; in the studies checked, an unresolved V gene accounts for under half of them, and the cause for the rest is not known. The sample has around 110,000 clones on record, approximately 92% of them singletons. Around 1.2% of the sample is in the top ten clones. The germline V gene gives CDR1 as SGHTS and CDR2 as YDEGEE. The CDR3, from cysteine to phenylalanine, totals 13 residues. Just the 39-base CDR3 DNA is kept, in frame starting at base 1. Trimming costs V 1 base and J 3 bases, and their ends lie 6 bases apart. These data belong to a study of control samples from healthy donors and cancer patients (dated by TCRdb to the early 2020s).

This TCR was recovered from a woman in her fifties or sixties with colorectal cancer. Sequencing input: PBMCs. This chain is built from TRBV5-8 and TRBJ2-3; no confident D gene assignment can be made. Here the CDR3 is given as CASSLPGTDTQYF. The DNA sequence is TGTGCCAGCAGCTTGCCAGGAACAGATACGCAGTATTTT.